Following are 7 T cell receptor beta chains from one sample sequenced in a study of T cells in Graves' hyperthyroidism and ophthalmopathy. Amplified regions were TCR beta CDR3 sequences from RNA transcripts. An initial round of RT-PCR targeting the TCR CDR3 relied on the HTBI primer set. TCRdb analysed the multiplex PCR reads with MiXCR anew, one entry per CDR3 protein. Of about 420,000 distinct CDR3 sequences in the sample, around 16% were seen once. The sequenced sample consisted of blood. These receptors were obtained from a woman under 30 with Graves' hyperthyroidism.

This chain links TRBV9 with TRBJ2-7, with 9 positions matching TRBD1. This CDR3 region has 15 residues. V dropped 3 bases and J dropped 0; count of bases not matched to a gene: 4. CDR1 and CDR2 (germline): SGDLS, YYNGEE. The CDR3: CASSAGTGISYEQYF. As DNA, the CDR3 is TGTGCCAGCAGCGCAGGGACAGGGATCTCCTACGAGCAGTACTTC.

This clonotype was detected only a few times. The chain links TRBV5-4 to TRBJ1-1; D call uncertain. The germline V gene encodes CDR1 SGHNT and CDR2 YYREEE (reference sequence). The CDR3 has 13 residues. Trimming left V 0 bases short and J 4 bases short, with 7 bases between. CDR3 coding DNA: TGTGCCAGCAGCTTGGTATCAGGCACTGAAGCTTTCTTT. Its protein product is CASSLVSGTEAFF.

In regard to this clonotype: The junction shows a germline mismatch at one end, possibly a read error. This chain links TRBV7-7 with TRBJ2-3, with D possibly being TRBD1 or TRBD2 (5 bases each). Germline CDR1 SSHAT, CDR2 FNYEAQ (reference sequence). The CDR3 sequence is 15 residues long. The chain's CDR3 is CASSLGAWGTDTQYF. Here the CDR3 DNA reads TGTGCTAGCAGTCTCGGGGCATGGGGGACAGATACGCAGTATTTT.

J is TRBJ2-3 and V is TRBV7-3; 12 bases are shared with TRBD2. The CDR3 covers 16 residues. The ends lost 5 bases at V and 3 bases at J; junction bases unmatched: 6. CDR1 and CDR2 (germline): SGHTA, FQGTGA. The CDR3 sequence: CASSPTSGGRTDTQYF. The CDR3 DNA sequence: TGTGCCAGCAGCCCGACTAGCGGGGGAAGGACAGATACGCAGTATTTT.

At least ten counts were recorded for this clonotype. The V call is TRBV29-1, the J call TRBJ2-7; the match to TRBD1 covers 10 bases. The V and J ends lost 1 base and 5 bases, in that order; junction bases with no gene match: 8. The V gene's germline CDR1 is SQVTM and CDR2 ANQGSEA. CDR3 size: 15 residues. CDR3 amino acids: CSVEGRTGGVNEQYF. DNA of the CDR3: TGCAGCGTTGAAGGCAGGACAGGGGGAGTCAACGAGCAGTACTTC.

This clonotype was seen a few times. V is TRBV10-3 and J is TRBJ1-6; D unclear. Germline loops: CDR1 ENHRY, CDR2 SYGVKD. Trimming removed 6 bases at V and 7 bases at J, with 13 bases between. This CDR3 has 14 amino acids. The CDR3 region is CAIRDRVENSPLHF. CDR3 bases: TGTGCCATCAGGGACCGAGTAGAAAATTCACCCCTCCACTTT.

This clonotype has a count of ten or more. The chain uses TRBV29-1 and TRBJ1-1, with 8 positions matching TRBD1. CDR3 length: 15 amino acids. In germline, CDR1 is SQVTM, CDR2 ANQGSEA. V trimming: 7 bases; J trimming: 6 bases; junction bases outside the gene matches: 16. CDR3 nucleotide sequence: TGCAGCGGAGGGAAGGACAGGGCGGATATCGCTGAAGCTTTCTTT. Its translation: CSGGKDRADIAEAFF. Combining the CDR3 with reference TRBV29-1 and TRBJ1-1 gives the whole variable domain SAVISQKPSRDICQRGTSLTIQCQVDSQVTMMFWYRQQPGQSLTLIATANQGSEATYESGFVIDKFPISRPNLTFSTLTVSNMSPEDSSIYLCSGGKDRADIAEAFFGQGTRLTVV.